This T cell receptor beta chain is from a study of blood T cell repertoires in COVID-19. Germline assignment: CDR1 SGHRS and CDR2 YFSETQ. The CDR3 loop spans 14 amino acids. Trimming removed 4 bases at V and 0 bases at J, with 7 bases between. Using immunoSEQ multiplex PCR, the repertoire was profiled, and TCRdb retains in-frame clones only, with some absent. Of about 120,000 clones in the sample, almost 85% were seen once. What was sequenced was peripheral blood. The J gene is TRBJ1-4, the V gene TRBV5-1, with D unresolved. This TCR came from an older man with active or convalescent COVID-19. The CDR3 bases are TGCGCCAGCAGCGCGGGAGCAACTAATGAAAAACTGTTTTTT. Translation: CASSAGATNEKLFF.